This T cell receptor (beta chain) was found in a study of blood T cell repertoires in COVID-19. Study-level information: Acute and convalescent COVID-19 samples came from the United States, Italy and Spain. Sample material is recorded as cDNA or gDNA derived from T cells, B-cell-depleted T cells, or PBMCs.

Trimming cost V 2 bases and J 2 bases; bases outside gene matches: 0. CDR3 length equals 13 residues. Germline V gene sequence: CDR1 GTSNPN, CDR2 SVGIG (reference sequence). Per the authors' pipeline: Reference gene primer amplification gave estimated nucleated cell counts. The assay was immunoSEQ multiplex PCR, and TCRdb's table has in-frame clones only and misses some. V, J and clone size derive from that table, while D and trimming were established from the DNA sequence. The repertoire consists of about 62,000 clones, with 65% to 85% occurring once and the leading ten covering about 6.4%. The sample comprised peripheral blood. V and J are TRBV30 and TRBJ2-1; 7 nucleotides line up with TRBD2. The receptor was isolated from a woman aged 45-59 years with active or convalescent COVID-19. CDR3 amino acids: CAWSSGAYNEQFF. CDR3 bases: TGTGCCTGGAGTAGCGGGGCCTACAATGAGCAGTTCTTC.